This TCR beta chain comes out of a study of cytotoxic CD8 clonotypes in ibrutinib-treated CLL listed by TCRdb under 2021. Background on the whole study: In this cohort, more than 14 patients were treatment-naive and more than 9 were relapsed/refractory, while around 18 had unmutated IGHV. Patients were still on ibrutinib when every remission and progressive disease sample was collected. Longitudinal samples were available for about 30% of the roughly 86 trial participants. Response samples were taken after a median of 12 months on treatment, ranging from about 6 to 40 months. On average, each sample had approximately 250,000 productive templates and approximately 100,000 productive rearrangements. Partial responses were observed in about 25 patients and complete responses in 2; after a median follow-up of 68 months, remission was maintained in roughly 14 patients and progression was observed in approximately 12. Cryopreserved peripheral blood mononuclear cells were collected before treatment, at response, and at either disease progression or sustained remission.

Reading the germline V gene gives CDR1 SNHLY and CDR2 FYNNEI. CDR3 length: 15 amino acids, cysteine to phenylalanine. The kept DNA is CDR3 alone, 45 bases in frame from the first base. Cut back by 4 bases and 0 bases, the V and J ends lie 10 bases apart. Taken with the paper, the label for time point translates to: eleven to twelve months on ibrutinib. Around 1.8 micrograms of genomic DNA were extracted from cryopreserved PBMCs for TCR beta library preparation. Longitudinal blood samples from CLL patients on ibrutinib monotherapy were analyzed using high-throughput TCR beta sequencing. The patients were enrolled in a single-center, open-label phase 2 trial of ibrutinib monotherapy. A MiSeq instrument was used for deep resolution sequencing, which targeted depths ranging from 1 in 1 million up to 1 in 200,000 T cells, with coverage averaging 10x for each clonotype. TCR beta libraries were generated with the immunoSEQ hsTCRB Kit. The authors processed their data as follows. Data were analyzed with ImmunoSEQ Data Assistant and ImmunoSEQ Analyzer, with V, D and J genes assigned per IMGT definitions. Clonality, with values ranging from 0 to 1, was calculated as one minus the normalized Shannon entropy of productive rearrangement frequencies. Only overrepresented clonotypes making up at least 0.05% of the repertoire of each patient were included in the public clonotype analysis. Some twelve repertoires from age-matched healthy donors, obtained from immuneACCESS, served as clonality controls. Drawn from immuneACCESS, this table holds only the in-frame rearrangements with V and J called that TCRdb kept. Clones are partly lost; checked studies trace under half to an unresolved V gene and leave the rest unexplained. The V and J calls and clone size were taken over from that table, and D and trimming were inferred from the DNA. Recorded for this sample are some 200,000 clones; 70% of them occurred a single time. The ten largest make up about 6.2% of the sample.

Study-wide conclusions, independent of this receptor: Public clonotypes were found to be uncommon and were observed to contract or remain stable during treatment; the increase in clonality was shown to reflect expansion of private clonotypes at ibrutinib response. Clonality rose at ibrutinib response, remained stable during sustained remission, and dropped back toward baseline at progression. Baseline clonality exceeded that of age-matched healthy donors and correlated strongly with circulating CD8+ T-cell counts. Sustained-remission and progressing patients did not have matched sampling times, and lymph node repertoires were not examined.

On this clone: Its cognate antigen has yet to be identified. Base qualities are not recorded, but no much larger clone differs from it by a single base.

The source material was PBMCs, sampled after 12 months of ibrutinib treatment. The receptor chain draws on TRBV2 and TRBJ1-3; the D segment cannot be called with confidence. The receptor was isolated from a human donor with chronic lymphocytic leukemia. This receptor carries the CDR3 CASSARWGSGNTIYF. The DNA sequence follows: TGTGCCAGCAGTGCCCGCTGGGGCTCTGGAAACACCATATATTTT.